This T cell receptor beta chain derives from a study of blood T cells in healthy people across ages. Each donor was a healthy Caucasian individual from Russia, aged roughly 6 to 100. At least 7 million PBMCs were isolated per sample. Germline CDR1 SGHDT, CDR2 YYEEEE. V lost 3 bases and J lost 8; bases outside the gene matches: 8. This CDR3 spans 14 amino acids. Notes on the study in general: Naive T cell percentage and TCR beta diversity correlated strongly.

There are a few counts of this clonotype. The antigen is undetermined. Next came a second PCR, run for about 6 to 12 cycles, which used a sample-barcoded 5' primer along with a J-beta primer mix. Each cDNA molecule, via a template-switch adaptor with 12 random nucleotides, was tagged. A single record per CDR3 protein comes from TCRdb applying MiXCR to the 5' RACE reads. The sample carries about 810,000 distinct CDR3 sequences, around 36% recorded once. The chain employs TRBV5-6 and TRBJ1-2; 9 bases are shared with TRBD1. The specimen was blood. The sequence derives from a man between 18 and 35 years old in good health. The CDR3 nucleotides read TGTGCCAGCAGCTCTACAGGGGGCTGGGGAGGCTACACCTTC. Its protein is CASSSTGGWGGYTF.